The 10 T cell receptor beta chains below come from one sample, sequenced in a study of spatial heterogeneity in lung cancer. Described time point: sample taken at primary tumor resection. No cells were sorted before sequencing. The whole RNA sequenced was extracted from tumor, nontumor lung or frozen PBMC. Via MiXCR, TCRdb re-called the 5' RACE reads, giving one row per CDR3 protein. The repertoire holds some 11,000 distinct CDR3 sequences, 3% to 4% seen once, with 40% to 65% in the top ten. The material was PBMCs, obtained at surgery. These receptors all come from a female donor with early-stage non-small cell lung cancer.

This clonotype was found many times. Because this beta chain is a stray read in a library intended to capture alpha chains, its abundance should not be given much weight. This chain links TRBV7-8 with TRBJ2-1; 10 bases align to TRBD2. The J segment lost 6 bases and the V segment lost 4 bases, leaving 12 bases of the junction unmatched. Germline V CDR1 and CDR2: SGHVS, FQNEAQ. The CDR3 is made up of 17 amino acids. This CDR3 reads CASSSTYLAGAINEQFF. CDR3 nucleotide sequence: TGTGCCAGCAGCTCGACTTACCTAGCGGGAGCCATCAATGAGCAGTTCTTC.

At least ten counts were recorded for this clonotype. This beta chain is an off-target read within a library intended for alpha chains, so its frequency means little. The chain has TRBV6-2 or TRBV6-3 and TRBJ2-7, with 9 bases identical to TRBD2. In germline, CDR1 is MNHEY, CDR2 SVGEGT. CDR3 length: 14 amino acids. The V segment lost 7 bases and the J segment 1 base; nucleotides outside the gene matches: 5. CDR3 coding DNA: TGTGCCAGCAACAAAGCGGGGGGATCCTACGAGCAGTACTTC. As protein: CASNKAGGSYEQYF.

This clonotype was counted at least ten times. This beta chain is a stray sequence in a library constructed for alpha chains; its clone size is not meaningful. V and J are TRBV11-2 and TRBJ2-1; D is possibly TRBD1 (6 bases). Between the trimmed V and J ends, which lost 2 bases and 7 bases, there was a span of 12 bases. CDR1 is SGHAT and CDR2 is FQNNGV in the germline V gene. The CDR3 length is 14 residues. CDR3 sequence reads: CASSLIPQGNEQFF. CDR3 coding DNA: TGTGCCAGCAGCTTAATTCCCCAGGGGAATGAGCAGTTCTTC.

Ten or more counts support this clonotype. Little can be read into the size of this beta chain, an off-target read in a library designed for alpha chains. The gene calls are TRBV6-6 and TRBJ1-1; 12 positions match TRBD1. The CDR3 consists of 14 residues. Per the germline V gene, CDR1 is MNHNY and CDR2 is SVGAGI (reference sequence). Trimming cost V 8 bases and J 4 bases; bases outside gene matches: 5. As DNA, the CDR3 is TGTGCCAGCGGGGACAGGGGGCGGCTCACTGAAGCTTTCTTT. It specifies CASGDRGRLTEAFF.

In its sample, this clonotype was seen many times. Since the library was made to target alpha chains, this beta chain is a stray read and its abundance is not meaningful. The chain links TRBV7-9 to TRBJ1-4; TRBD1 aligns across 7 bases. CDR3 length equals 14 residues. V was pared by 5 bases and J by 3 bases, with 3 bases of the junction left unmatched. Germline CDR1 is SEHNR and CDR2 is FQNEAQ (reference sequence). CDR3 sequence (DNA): TGTGCCAGCAGCCGGACAGGATCTAATGAAAAACTGTTTTTT. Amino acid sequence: CASSRTGSNEKLFF.

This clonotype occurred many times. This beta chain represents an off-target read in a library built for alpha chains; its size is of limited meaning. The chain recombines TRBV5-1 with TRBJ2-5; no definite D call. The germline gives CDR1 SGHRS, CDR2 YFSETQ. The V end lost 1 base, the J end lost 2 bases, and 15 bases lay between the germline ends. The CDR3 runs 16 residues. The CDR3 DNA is TGCGCCAGCAGCTTGCGGTCAGGTTCTCAACAAGAGACCCAGTACTTC. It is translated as CASSLRSGSQQETQYF.

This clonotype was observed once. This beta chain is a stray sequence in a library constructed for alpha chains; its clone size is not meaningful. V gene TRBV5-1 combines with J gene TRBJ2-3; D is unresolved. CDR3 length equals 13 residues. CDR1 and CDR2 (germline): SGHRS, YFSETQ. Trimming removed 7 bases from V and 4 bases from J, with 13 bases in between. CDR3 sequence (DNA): TGCGCCAGCGGCCCCGAAGGGCCAGATACGCAGTATTTT. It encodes CASGPEGPDTQYF. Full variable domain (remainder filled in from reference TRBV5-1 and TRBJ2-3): KAGVTQTPRYLIKTRGQQVTLSCSPISGHRSVSWYQQTPGQGLQFLFEYFSETQRNKGNFPGRFSGRQFSNSRSEMNVSTLELGDSALYLCASGPEGPDTQYFGPGTRLTVL.

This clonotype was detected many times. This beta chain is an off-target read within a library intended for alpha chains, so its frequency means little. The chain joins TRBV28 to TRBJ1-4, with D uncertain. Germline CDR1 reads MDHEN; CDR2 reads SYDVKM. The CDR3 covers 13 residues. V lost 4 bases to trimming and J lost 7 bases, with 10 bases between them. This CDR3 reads CASSSSGGEKLFF. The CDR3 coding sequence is TGTGCCAGCAGTTCGTCGGGTGGTGAAAAACTGTTTTTT.

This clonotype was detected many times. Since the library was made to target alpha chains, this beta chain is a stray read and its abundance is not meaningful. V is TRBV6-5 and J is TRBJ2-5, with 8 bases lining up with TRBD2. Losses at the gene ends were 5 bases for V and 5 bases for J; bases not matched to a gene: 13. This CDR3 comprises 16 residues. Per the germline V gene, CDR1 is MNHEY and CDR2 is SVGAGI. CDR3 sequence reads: CASSLGPGLGEETQYF. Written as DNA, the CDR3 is TGTGCCAGCAGTCTAGGCCCGGGACTAGGGGAGGAGACCCAGTACTTC.

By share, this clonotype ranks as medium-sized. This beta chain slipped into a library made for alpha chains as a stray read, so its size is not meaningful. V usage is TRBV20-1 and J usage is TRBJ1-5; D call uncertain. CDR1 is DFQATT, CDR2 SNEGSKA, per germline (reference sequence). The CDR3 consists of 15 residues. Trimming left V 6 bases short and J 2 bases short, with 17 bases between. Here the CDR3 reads CSAISRPSGNQPQHF. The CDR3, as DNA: TGCAGTGCGATTTCCAGGCCCTCGGGCAATCAGCCCCAGCATTTT.